Below are 16 T cell receptor beta chains sequenced from a single sample in a study of metastatic and nonmetastatic thyroid tumors (TCRdb year 2020). None of the patients had been given any treatment before thyroid surgery. Library construction relied on PCR. The instrument given in TCRdb is Illumina HiSeq 4000. TCRdb reanalyzed the raw reads on its own, using fastp at Q25 for trimming and MiXCR for clone calling, and kept in-frame beta chains. Across this sample there are about 43,000 clones, with about 3.3% seen only once. The biggest ten clones account for 9.5% to 10% of the sample. Sequencing input: blood. These receptors all come from a female donor with papillary thyroid cancer or a benign thyroid nodule (not recorded which). Some clones in this sample may be carry-over from other donors' samples.

This clone was seen many times. V and J are TRBV19 and TRBJ2-1, with D possibly TRBD1 on 6 matching bases. There are 15 residues in the CDR3. CDR1 is LNHDA and CDR2 is SQIVND in the germline V gene (reference sequence). The V end lost 10 bases, the J end lost 6 bases, and 22 bases lay between the germline ends. CDR3 amino acids: CATHPNGQNLNEQFF. The DNA for the CDR3 is TGTGCCACCCACCCTAACGGACAGAACCTCAATGAGCAGTTCTTC.

This clone has a count of ten or more. This chain connects TRBV12-5 to TRBJ1-1; D is unclear. Germline CDR1 and CDR2: LGHNT and FRNRAP. The CDR3 covers 10 residues. Trimming removed 6 bases from V and 4 bases from J, with 3 bases in between. Here the CDR3 DNA reads TGTGCTAGTGGAGGCACTGAAGCTTTCTTT. Translating gives CASGGTEAFF.

The J gene is TRBJ2-3, the V gene TRBV12-5, with 7 bases fitting TRBD1. From germline, CDR1 is LGHNT and CDR2 FRNRAP. The CDR3 length is 15 residues. Trimming took 5 bases from V and 2 from J; bases not matched to a gene: 7. In nucleotides, the CDR3 is TGTGCTAGTGGTCCAAGCGGACAGGCCACAGATACGCAGTATTTT. Translation gives CASGPSGQATDTQYF.

This clone was picked up many times. J is TRBJ2-3 and V is TRBV4-2; TRBD1 matches 7 bases. CDR3 size: 15 residues. V lost 2 bases to trimming and J lost 2 bases; unmatched junction nucleotides: 4. CDR1 is LGHNA and CDR2 is YNFKEQ in the germline V gene. CDR3 DNA sequence: TGTGCCAGCAGCCAAACTGGGACAGACACAGATACGCAGTATTTT. It is translated as CASSQTGTDTDTQYF.

Ten or more counts support this clone. CDR3 bases: TGCGCCAGCAGTGATTTGGGCAACTACGAGCAGTACTTC. This encodes CASSDLGNYEQYF. The V gene is TRBV10-2, the J gene TRBJ2-7; D call uncertain. Trimming shortened V by 3 bases and J by 3 bases, and 9 bases separated the two germline ends. This CDR3 comprises 13 residues. Germline CDR1 WSHSY, CDR2 SAAADI.

The chain links TRBV29-1 to TRBJ1-1; D is uncertain. The CDR3 runs 13 residues. V lost 6 bases to trimming and J lost 0 bases, with 11 bases between them. Per germline, CDR1 SQVTM and CDR2 ANQGSEA. The CDR3 region has the DNA TGCAGCGTCACCGGGAGATTGAACACTGAAGCTTTCTTT. It codes for CSVTGRLNTEAFF.

The chain recombines TRBV7-8 with TRBJ2-1; D is uncertain. The V gene's germline CDR1 is SGHVS and CDR2 FQNEAQ. Trimming left V 3 bases short and J 6 bases short, with 9 bases between. There are 13 residues in the CDR3. The CDR3 here is CASSFNSANEQFF. CDR3 sequence (DNA): TGTGCCAGCAGCTTTAACAGTGCCAATGAGCAGTTCTTC.

The chain is built from TRBV11-2 and TRBJ2-7, with 7 nucleotides matching TRBD1. The trim removed 4 bases at V and 2 bases at J, leaving 8 bases unmatched. This CDR3 spans 15 amino acids. The germline CDR1 and CDR2 sequences are SGHAT and FQNNGV. CDR3 protein: CASSWGQTRAYEQYF. CDR3 nucleotides: TGTGCCAGCAGCTGGGGACAGACAAGGGCCTACGAGCAGTACTTC.

This clone was detected a few times. This may be a read error, as it is one base from a much larger clone. The V and J genes are TRBV6-1 and TRBJ1-1; D is undetermined. V lost 7 bases to trimming and J lost 2 bases, with 11 bases between them. CDR1 and CDR2 (germline): MNHNS, SASEGT. This CDR3 comprises 13 residues. The CDR3 DNA is TGTGCCAGCATGGGGTCGGGAAACACTGAAGCTTTCTTT. This codes for CASMGSGNTEAFF.

This clone ranks as medium-sized. The chain has TRBV24-1 and TRBJ2-2; 12 bases fit TRBD2. From germline, CDR1 is KGHDR and CDR2 SFDVKD. The CDR3 spans 18 residues. V gave up 4 bases and J gave up 1 base; unmatched junction bases: 6. The CDR3 bases are TGTGCCACCAGTGACTCCGGGACTAGCGGGCTGAACACCGGGGAGCTGTTTTTT. This gives the protein CATSDSGTSGLNTGELFF.

This clone has only a few counts. This chain connects TRBV6-1 to TRBJ1-2, with D maybe TRBD1 (5 bases). V was pared by 8 bases and J by 7 bases, with 11 bases between. CDR3 length: 11 residues. Germline lookup yields CDR1 MNHNS and CDR2 SASEGT. The CDR3 reads CASGRGTGYTF. CDR3 nucleotides: TGTGCCAGCGGTAGAGGGACTGGCTACACCTTC.

At least ten counts were recorded for this clone. This chain joins TRBV7-9 and TRBJ2-1; D assignment may be TRBD1 or TRBD2 (5 bases each). The CDR3 is made up of 15 amino acids. Germline CDR1 SEHNR, CDR2 FQNEAQ (reference sequence). Trimming left V 8 bases short and J 6 bases short, with 20 bases between. CDR3 residues: CASRTSRDPLNEQFF. CDR3 DNA sequence: TGTGCCAGCCGAACAAGCAGGGACCCCCTCAATGAGCAGTTCTTC.

This clone was seen ten or more times. This chain links TRBV3-1 with TRBJ2-5, with unresolved D. The ends were cut back, 4 bases at V and 5 bases at J, with 8 bases in the middle. This CDR3 has 12 amino acids. Germline CDR1 is LGHDT and CDR2 is YNNKEL (reference sequence). The CDR3 DNA is TGTGCCAGCAGCCGGGCGTTGGAGACCCAGTACTTC. This translates into CASSRALETQYF.

The rearrangement uses TRBV12-3 or TRBV12-4 and TRBJ2-7; 7 positions match TRBD1. Trimming at V came to 4 bases and at J to 3 bases, leaving 6 bases not matched to a gene. The CDR3 runs to 14 residues. DNA of the CDR3: TGTGCCAGCAGTTCATCCGGGACAGTCTACGAGCAGTACTTC. As protein: CASSSSGTVYEQYF.

This clone was counted many times. The chain carries TRBV30 and TRBJ2-3; either TRBD1 or TRBD2 may supply D (5 bases each). Trimming pared 4 bases from V and 2 bases from J, leaving 7 bases between. From germline, CDR1 is GTSNPN and CDR2 SVGIG (reference sequence). This CDR3 has 12 amino acids. The CDR3 DNA reads as TGTGCCTGGACTGGGACCACAGATACGCAGTATTTT. It codes for CAWTGTTDTQYF.

This chain uses TRBV19 with TRBJ1-5; 8 bases match TRBD1. The CDR3 sequence is 14 residues long. Trimming at V came to 6 bases and at J to 4 bases, leaving 5 bases not matched to a gene. Per the germline V gene, CDR1 is LNHDA and CDR2 is SQIVND (reference sequence). The CDR3 sequence is CASRGTGNNQPQHF. CDR3 nucleotides: TGTGCCAGTAGAGGGACAGGTAATAATCAGCCCCAGCATTTT.